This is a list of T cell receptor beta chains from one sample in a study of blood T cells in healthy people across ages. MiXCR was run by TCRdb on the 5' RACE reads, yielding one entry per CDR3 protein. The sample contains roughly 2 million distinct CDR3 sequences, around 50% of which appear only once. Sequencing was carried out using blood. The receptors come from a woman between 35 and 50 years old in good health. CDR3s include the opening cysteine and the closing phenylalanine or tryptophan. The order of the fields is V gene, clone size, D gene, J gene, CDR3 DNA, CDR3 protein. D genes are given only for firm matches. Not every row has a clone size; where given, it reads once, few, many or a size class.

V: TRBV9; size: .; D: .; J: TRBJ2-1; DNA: TGTGCCAGCAGCCCGGGCGGGGCGAGATCCCGATCCTACAATGAACAGTTCTTC; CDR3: CASSPGGARSRSYNEQFF
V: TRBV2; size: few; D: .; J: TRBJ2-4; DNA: TGTGCCAGCAGTGAACGGGGGACGAACATTCAGTACTTC; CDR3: CASSERGTNIQYF
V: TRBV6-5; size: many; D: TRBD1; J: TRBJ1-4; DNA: TGTGCCAGCAAGGGAGGGACAGGGGGTGAAAAACTGTTTTTT; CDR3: CASKGGTGGEKLFF
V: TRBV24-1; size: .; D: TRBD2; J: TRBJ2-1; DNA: TGTGCCACCAGTTCTAGCGGGTTTGACAATGAGCAGTTCTTC; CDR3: CATSSSGFDNEQFF
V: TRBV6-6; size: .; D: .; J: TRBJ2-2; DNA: TGTGCCAGCAGTCCCTTTTCCGGGGAGCTGTTTTTT; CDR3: CASSPFSGELFF
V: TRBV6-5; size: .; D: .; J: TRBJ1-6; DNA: TGTGCCAGCAGTTACCAGGGAGGGAATTCACCCCTCCACTTT; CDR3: CASSYQGGNSPLHF
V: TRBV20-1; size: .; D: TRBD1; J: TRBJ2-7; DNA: TGCAGTGCTAACAGGGGCGTTATCGAGCAGTACTTC; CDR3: CSANRGVIEQYF
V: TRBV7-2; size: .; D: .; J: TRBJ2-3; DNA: TGTGCCAGCAGCTTAGAGGAAGGCCCCGTGGATACGCAGTATTTT; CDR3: CASSLEEGPVDTQYF
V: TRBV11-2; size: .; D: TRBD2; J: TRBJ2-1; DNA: TGTGCCAGCAGCTTAACCCAGCGGGGGGGCGTTGAGCAGTTCTTC; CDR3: CASSLTQRGGVEQFF
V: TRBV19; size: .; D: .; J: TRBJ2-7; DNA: TGTGCCAGTAGTACCGGACGGTACTCCTACGAGCAGTACTTC; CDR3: CASSTGRYSYEQYF
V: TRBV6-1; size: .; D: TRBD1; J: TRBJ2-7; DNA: TGTGCCAGCAGTGAAGGGGGACAGATGATCTACGAGCAGTACTTC; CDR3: CASSEGGQMIYEQYF
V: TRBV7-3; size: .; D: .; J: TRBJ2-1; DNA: TGTGCCAGCTCGAGGGCAGGGGTCACCAATGAGCAGTTCTTC; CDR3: CASSRAGVTNEQFF
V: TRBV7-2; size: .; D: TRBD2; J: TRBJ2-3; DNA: TGTGCCAGCAGCTTAGGCCCGGGACTAGCGGGGGGGCCCCCAGATACGCAGTATTTT; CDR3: CASSLGPGLAGGPPDTQYF
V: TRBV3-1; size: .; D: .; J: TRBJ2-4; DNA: TGTGCCAGCAGCCAACAGCTAGCCAAAAACATTCAGTACTTC; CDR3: CASSQQLAKNIQYF
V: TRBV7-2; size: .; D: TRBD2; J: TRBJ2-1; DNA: TGTGCCAGCAGCTCCGCGGGCGGGGGGGCCGGAATTCAGTTCTTC; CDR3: CASSSAGGGAGIQFF
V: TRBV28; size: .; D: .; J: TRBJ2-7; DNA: TGTGCCAGCGGCCGCCGGGGAACCTACGAGCAGTACTTC; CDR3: CASGRRGTYEQYF
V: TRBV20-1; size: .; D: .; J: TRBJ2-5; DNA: TGCAGTGCTAGAGATGGCCTGGAAAGGTCCGAGACCCAGTACTTC; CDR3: CSARDGLERSETQYF